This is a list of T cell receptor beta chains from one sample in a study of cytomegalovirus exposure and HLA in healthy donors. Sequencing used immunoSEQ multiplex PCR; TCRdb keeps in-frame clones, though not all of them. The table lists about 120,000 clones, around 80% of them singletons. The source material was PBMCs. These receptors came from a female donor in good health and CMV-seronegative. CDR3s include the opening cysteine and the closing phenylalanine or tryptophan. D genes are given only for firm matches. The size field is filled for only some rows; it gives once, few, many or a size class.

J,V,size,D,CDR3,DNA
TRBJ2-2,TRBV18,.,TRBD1,CASSSLTGGRTGELFF,TGTGCCAGCTCATCATTGACAGGGGGTCGGACCGGGGAGCTGTTTTTT
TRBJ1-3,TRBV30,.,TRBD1,CAWSGTGSHGLIQNTIYF,TGTGCCTGGAGTGGGACAGGGAGTCATGGATTGATCCAAAACACCATATATTTT
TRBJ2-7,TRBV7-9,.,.,CASSPTLYEQYF,TGTGCCAGCAGCCCGACTCTCTACGAGCAGTACTTC
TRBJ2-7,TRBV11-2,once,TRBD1,CASSLLTGQIYEQYF,TGTGCCAGCAGCTTACTGACGGGACAGATCTACGAGCAGTACTTC
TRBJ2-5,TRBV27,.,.,CASSFYSGSSETQYF,TGTGCCAGCAGTTTTTATTCGGGAAGTAGCGAGACCCAGTACTTC
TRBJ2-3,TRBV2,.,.,CASSELRTDTQYF,TGTGCCAGCAGTGAACTCAGGACAGATACGCAGTATTTT
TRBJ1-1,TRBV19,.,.,CASSIIGGVGGPEAFF,TGTGCCAGTAGTATTATTGGGGGGGTGGGGGGTCCTGAAGCTTTCTTT
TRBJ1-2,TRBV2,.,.,CASKSRHLVYGYTF,TGTGCCAGCAAGTCGAGACACTTAGTCTATGGCTACACCTTC
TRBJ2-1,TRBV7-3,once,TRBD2,CASSPPDGLFGGSSYNEQFF,TGTGCCAGCAGCCCACCGGACGGGCTTTTCGGGGGGAGCTCCTACAATGAGCAGTTCTTC
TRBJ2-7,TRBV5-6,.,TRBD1,CASSLFGTATYEQYF,TGTGCCAGCAGCTTGTTCGGGACAGCGACCTACGAGCAGTACTTC
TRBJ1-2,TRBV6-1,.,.,CASSEQGMRGYTF,TGTGCCAGCAGTGAGCAGGGTATGCGTGGCTACACCTTC
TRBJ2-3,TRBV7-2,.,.,CASSYPPDTQYF,TGTGCCAGCAGCTATCCTCCAGATACGCAGTATTTT
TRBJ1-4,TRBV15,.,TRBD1,CATSKLGTGGDEKLFF,TGTGCCACCAGCAAACTCGGGACAGGGGGCGATGAAAAACTGTTTTTT
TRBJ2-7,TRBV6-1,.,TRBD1,CAARQGYEQYF,TGTGCCGCAAGACAGGGCTACGAGCAGTACTTC
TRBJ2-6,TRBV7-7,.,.,CASSLGTAGANVLTF,TGTGCTAGCAGCTTAGGCACAGCTGGGGCCAACGTCCTGACTTTC
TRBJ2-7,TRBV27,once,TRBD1,CASSLGRQGGEQYF,TGTGCCAGCAGTTTGGGTCGACAGGGCGGCGAGCAGTACTTC
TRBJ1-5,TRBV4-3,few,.,CASSHDRDISANQPQHF,TGCGCCAGCAGCCATGACCGGGACATTTCGGCCAATCAGCCCCAGCATTTT
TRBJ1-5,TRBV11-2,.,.,CASSLDETDSNQPQHF,TGTGCCAGCAGCTTAGATGAGACAGATAGCAATCAGCCCCAGCATTTT
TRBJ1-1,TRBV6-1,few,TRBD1,CASSESGTGGAFF,TGTGCCAGCAGTGAATCCGGGACAGGGGGAGCTTTCTTT
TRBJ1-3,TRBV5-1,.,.,CASSLDRGIGNTIYF,TGCGCCAGCAGCTTGGATAGGGGGATTGGAAACACCATATATTTT
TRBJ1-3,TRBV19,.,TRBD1,CASNMDRAHSGNTIYF,TGTGCCAGTAATATGGACAGGGCTCACTCTGGAAACACCATATATTTT